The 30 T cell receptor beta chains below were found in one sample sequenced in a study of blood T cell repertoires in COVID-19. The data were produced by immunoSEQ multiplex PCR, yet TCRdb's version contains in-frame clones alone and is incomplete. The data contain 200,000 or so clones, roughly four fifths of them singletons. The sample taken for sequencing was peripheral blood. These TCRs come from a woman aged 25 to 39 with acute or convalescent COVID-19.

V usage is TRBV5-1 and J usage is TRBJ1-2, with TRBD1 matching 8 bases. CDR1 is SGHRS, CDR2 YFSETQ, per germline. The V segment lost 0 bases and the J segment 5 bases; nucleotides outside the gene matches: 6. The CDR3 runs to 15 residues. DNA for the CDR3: TGCGCCAGCAGCTTGGAGCTGGACAGGGCGTATGGCTACACCTTC. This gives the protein CASSLELDRAYGYTF.

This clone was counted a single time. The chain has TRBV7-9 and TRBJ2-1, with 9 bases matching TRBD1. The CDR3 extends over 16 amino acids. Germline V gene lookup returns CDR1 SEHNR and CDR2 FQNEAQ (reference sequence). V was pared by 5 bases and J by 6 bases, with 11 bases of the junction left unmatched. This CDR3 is CASSLYRDRDFNEQFF. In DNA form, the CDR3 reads TGTGCCAGCAGCCTCTACCGGGACAGGGATTTCAATGAGCAGTTCTTC.

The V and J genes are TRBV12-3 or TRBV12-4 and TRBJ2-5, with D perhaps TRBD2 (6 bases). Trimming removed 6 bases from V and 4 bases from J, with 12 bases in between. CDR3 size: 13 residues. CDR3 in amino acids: CASSRGTGETQYF. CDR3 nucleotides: TGTGCCAGCAGCCGCGGGACGGGAGAGACCCAGTACTTC.

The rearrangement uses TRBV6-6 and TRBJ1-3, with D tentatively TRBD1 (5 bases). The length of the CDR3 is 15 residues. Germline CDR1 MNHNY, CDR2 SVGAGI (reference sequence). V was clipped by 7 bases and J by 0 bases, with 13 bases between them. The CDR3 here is CASNRGSPSGNTIYF. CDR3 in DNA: TGTGCCAGCAACCGGGGGTCTCCCTCTGGAAACACCATATATTTT.

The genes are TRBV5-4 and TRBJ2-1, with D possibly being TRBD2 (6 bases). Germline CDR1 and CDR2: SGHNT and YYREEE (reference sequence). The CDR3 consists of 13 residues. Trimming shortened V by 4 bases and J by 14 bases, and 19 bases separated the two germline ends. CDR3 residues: CASSLPGLGSEFF. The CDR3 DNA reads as TGTGCCAGCAGCCTCCCGGGACTGGGTTCCGAGTTCTTC. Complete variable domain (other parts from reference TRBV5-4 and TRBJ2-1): ETGVTQSPTHLIKTRGQQVTLRCSSQSGHNTVSWYQQALGQGPQFIFQYYREEENGRGNFPPRFSGLQFPNYSSELNVNALELDDSALYLCASSLPGLGSEFFGPGTRLTVL.

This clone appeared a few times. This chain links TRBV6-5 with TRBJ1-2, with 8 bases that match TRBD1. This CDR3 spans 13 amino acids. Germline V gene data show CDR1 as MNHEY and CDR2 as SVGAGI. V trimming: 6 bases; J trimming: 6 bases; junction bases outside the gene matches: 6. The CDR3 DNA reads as TGTGCCAGCAGCCGCGGACAGGGTAATGGCTACACCTTC. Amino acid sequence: CASSRGQGNGYTF.

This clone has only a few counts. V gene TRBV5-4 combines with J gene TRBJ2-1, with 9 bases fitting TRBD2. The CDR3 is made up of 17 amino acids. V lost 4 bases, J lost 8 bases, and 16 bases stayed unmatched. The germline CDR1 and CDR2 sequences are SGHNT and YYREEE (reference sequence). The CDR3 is CASSTGLAPNTRDEQFF. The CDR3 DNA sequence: TGTGCCAGCAGCACCGGACTAGCGCCTAACACACGGGATGAGCAGTTCTTC.

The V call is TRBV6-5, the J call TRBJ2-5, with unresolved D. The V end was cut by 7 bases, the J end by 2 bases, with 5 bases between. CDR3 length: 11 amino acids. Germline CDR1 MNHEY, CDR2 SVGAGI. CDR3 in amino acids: CASKTQETQYF. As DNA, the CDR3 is TGTGCCAGCAAGACTCAAGAGACCCAGTACTTC.

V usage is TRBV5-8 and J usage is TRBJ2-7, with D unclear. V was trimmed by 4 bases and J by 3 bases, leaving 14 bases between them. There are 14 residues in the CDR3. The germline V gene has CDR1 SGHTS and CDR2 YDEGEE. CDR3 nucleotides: TGTGCCAGCAGCACAGACCGTTCGATCTACGAGCAGTACTTC. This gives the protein CASSTDRSIYEQYF.

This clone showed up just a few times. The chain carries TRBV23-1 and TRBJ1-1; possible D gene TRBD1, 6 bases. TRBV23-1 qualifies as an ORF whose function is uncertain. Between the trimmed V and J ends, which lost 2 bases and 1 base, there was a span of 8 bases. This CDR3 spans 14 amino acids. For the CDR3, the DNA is TGCGCCAGCAGTCAACCGGGACAGAACACTGAAGCTTTCTTT. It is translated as CASSQPGQNTEAFF.

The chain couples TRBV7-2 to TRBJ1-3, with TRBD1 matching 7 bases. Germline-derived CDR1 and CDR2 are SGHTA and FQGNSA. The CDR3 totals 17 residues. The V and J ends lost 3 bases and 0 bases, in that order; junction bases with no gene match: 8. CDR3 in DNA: TGTGCCAGCAGCTTCACCCGGGACAGACTCTCTGGAAACACCATATATTTT. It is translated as CASSFTRDRLSGNTIYF.

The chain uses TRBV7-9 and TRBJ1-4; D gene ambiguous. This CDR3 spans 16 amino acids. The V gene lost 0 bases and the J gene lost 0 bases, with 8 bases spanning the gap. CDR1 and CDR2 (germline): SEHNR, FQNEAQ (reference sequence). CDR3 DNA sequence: TGTGCCAGCAGCTTAGCGCTTGGCACAACTAATGAAAAACTGTTTTTT. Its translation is CASSLALGTTNEKLFF.

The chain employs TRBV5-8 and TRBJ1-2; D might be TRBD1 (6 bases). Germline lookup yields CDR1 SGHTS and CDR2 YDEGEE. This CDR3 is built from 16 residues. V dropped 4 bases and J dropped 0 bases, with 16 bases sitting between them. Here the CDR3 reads CASSLGGADPNYGYTF. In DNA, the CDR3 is TGTGCCAGCAGCCTCGGGGGGGCTGATCCTAACTATGGCTACACCTTC.

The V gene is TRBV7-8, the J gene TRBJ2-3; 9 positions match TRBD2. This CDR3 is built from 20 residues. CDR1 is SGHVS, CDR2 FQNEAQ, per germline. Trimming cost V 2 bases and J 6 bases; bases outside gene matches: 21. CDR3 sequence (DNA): TGTGCCAGCAGCTTAAGTCTTTGGCGACTAGCGGACCATACAGGGGATACGCAGTATTTT. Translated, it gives CASSLSLWRLADHTGDTQYF.

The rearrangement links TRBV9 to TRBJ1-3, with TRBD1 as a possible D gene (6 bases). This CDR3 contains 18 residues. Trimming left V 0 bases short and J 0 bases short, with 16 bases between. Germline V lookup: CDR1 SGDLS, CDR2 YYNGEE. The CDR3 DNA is TGTGCCAGCAGCGTAGCTGCGGACAGCACTACCTCTGGAAACACCATATATTTT. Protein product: CASSVAADSTTSGNTIYF.

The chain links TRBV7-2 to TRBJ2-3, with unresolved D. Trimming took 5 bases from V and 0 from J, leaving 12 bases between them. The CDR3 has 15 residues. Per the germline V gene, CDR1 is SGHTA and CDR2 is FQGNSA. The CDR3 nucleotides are TGTGCCAGCAGCCTAGAGAGTTTAAGCACAGATACGCAGTATTTT. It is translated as CASSLESLSTDTQYF.

The CDR3 DNA reads as TGTGCCAGCAGCTTGGGTAGCTATGGCTACACCTTC. It yields the protein CASSLGSYGYTF. The chain couples TRBV5-6 to TRBJ1-2; D is undetermined. Trimming removed 0 bases at V and 4 bases at J, with 4 bases between. The CDR3 contains 12 residues. CDR1 and CDR2 from the germline V gene are SGHDT and YYEEEE.

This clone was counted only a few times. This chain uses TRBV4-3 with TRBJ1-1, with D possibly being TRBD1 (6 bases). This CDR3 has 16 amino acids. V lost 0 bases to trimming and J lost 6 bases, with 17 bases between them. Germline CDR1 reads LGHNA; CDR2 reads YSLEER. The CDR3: CASSQDSVDRIPEAFF. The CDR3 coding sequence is TGCGCCAGCAGCCAAGATAGCGTGGACAGAATCCCTGAAGCTTTCTTT.

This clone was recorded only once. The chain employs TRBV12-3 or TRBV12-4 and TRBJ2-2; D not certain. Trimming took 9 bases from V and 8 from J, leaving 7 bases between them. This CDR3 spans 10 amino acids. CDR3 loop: CARRRGELFF. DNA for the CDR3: TGTGCCAGACGGCGGGGGGAGCTGTTTTTT.

The CDR3 spells CASSQSLGYTF. The CDR3 DNA reads TGTGCCAGCAGCCAATCTCTTGGCTACACCTTC. The rearrangement uses TRBV3-1 (or the pseudogene TRBV3-2) and TRBJ1-2, with D uncertain. The germline gives CDR1 LGHDT, CDR2 YNNKEL (reference sequence). Trimming cost V 2 bases and J 7 bases, with 5 bases left between them. This CDR3 comprises 11 residues.

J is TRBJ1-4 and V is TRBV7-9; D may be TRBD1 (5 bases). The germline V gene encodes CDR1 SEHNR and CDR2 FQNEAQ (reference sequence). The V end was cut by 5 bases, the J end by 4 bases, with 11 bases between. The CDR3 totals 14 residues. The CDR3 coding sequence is TGTGCCAGCAGCCCGGGACTGGATAATGAAAAACTGTTTTTT. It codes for CASSPGLDNEKLFF.

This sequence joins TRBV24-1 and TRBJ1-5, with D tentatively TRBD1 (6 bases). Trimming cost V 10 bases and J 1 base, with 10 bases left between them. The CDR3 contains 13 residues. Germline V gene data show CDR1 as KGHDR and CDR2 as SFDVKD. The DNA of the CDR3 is TGTGCCACTAGGGGGACAAGCAATCAGCCCCAGCATTTT. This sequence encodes CATRGTSNQPQHF.

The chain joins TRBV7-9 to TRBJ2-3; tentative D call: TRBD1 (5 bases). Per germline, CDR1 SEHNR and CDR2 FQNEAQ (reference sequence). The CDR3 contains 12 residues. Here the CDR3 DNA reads TGTGCTGGCGGCAGGGGCACAGATACGCAGTATTTT. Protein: CAGGRGTDTQYF.

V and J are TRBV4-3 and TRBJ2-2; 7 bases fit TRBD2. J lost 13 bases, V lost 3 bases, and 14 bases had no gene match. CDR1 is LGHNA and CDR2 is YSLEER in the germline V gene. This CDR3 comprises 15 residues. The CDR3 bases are TGCGCCAGCAGCCAGGCTCCCGGGACTACCCGAACGCTGTTTTTT. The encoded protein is CASSQAPGTTRTLFF.

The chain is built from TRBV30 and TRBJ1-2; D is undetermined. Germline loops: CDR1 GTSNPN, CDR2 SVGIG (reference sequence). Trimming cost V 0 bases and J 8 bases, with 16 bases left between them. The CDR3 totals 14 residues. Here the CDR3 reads CAWSVLLASEGYTF. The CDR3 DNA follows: TGTGCCTGGAGTGTACTTCTGGCCTCGGAGGGCTACACCTTC. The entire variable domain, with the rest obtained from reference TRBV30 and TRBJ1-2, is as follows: SQTIHQWPATLVQPVGSPLSLECTVEGTSNPNLYWYRQAAGRGLQLLFYSVGIGQISSEVPQNLSASRPQDRQFILSSKKLLLSDSGFYLCAWSVLLASEGYTFGSGTRLTVV.

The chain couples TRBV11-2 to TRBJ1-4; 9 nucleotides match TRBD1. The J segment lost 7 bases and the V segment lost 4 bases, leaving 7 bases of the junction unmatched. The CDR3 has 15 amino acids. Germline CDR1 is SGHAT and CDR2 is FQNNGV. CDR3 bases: TGTGCCAGCAGCTCACAGGGGGCATGGAGTGAAAAACTGTTTTTT. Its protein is CASSSQGAWSEKLFF.

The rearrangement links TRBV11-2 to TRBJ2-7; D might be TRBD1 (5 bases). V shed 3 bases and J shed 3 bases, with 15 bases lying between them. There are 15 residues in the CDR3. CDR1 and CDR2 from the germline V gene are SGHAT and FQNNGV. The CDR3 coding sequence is TGTGCCAGCAGCTTTTTTTTCCGGCAGGGCTACGAGCAGTACTTC. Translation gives CASSFFFRQGYEQYF.

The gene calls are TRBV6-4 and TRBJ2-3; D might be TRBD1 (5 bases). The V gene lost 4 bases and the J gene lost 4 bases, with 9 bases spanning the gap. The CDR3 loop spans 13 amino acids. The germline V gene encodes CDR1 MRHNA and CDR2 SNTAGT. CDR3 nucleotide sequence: TGTGCCAGCAGTGGCAGGGAATCAGATACGCAGTATTTT. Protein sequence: CASSGRESDTQYF.

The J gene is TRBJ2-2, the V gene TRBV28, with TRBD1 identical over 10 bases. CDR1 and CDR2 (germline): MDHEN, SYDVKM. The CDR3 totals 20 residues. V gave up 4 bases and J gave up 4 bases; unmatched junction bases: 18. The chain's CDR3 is CASSSSGTGDLRTFTGELFF. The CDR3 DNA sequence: TGTGCCAGCAGTTCCTCCGGGACAGGGGATCTCAGAACTTTCACCGGGGAGCTGTTTTTT.

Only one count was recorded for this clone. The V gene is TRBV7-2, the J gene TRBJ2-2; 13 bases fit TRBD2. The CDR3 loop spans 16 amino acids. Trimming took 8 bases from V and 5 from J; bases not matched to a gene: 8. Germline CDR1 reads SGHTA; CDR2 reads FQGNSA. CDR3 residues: CASGGLAGERTGELFF. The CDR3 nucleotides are TGTGCCAGCGGAGGACTAGCGGGAGAGAGAACCGGGGAGCTGTTTTTT.